This T cell receptor beta chain was documented in a study of blood T cell repertoires in COVID-19. Overall study: Italy, Spain and the United States were the sources of the convalescent and acute COVID-19 samples. The analysed material was cDNA or gDNA that came from T cells, B-cell-depleted T cells, or PBMCs.

V shed 6 bases, J shed 0 bases, and the junction held 4 bases outside the gene matches. The germline gives CDR1 MNHEY, CDR2 SVGAGI. There are 15 residues in the CDR3. Methods used by the authors: It was from reference gene primer amplification that nucleated cell counts were estimated. The data were produced by immunoSEQ multiplex PCR, yet TCRdb's version contains in-frame clones alone and is incomplete. The V and J calls and clone size were taken over from that table, and D and trimming were inferred from the DNA. The data show 45,000 to 60,000 clones, with approximately 90% seen just once and about 3.4% held by the top ten.

The sample taken for sequencing was peripheral blood. This chain links TRBV6-5 with TRBJ2-3; 9 nucleotides line up with TRBD2. This TCR derives from a man in his fifties with acute or convalescent COVID-19. The CDR3 DNA reads TGTGCCAGCAGCGCCCTAGCGGGGAGCACAGATACGCAGTATTTT. Its translation: CASSALAGSTDTQYF.